This T cell receptor beta chain was identified during a study of T cell responses to AZD1222 COVID-19 vaccine. Produced via immunoSEQ multiplex PCR; TCRdb's table is partial and in-frame only. Of roughly 49,000 clones listed, about 80% were seen once; the top ten hold around 7%. Germline CDR1 is ENHRY and CDR2 is SYGVKD. Trimming left V 4 bases short and J 0 bases short, with 9 bases between. The CDR3 is 14 amino acids. The origin of this receptor is an adult in good health. The chain uses TRBV10-3 and TRBJ1-1; D unclear. The sample was peripheral blood, taken on day 0 of AZD1222 vaccination. CDR3 residues: CAISGGIMNTEAFF. The CDR3 DNA is TGTGCCATCAGTGGCGGGATAATGAACACTGAAGCTTTCTTT.